Following are 10 T cell receptor beta chains from one sample sequenced in a study of shared clonotypes between healthy human individuals. This table comes from immunoSEQ multiplex PCR, and its TCRdb copy is limited to in-frame clones, with some not included. The data contain about 1.1 million clones, roughly 80% of them singletons. Sequencing was carried out using memory CD4+ T cells from PBMCs. Subset reported: CD45RA-negative fraction. These receptors were taken from a man younger than 35 in good health. Some clones in this sample may be carry-over from other donors' samples.

Remarks on this clone: A read error is possible here, since a much larger clone lies one base away. The chain recombines TRBV19 with TRBJ1-5; TRBD1 matches at 9 bases. CDR3 length equals 15 residues. The trim removed 5 bases at V and 1 base at J, leaving 3 bases unmatched. Germline assignment: CDR1 LNHDA and CDR2 SQIVND (reference sequence). CDR3 bases: TGTGCCAGTAGTTCGGACAGGGGAAGCAATCAGCCCCAGCATTTT. This translates into CASSSDRGSNQPQHF.

The chain carries TRBV5-4 and TRBJ2-1; D tentatively reads TRBD1 or TRBD2 (6 bases each). Trimming shortened V by 5 bases and J by 6 bases, and 24 bases separated the two germline ends. The CDR3 runs to 17 residues. In germline, CDR1 is SGHNT, CDR2 YYREEE (reference sequence). The CDR3 sequence: CASRPRGRGIMPNEQFF. The CDR3 region has the DNA TGTGCCAGCAGGCCCCGGGGGCGGGGCATAATGCCCAATGAGCAGTTCTTC.

As regards this clone: Being one base from a much bigger clone, this may be a read error. It is likely a read error, because the conserved phenylalanine at the end of the CDR3 is missing. The chain links TRBV10-3 to TRBJ1-2, with 10 bases that match TRBD1. The CDR3 length is 13 residues. Germline V gives CDR1 ENHRY, CDR2 SYGVKD. Losses at the gene ends were 0 bases for V and 8 bases for J; bases not matched to a gene: 0. The CDR3 protein is CAISESGQGGYTI. In DNA, the CDR3 is TGTGCCATCAGTGAGTCGGGACAGGGGGGCTACACCATC.

This rearrangement joins TRBV7-3 to TRBJ1-1; 7 bases agree with TRBD1. V dropped 5 bases and J dropped 6; count of bases not matched to a gene: 6. Germline lookup yields CDR1 SGHTA and CDR2 FQGTGA. The CDR3 consists of 13 residues. The CDR3 loop reads CASSRTGSAEAFF. As DNA, the CDR3 is TGTGCCAGCAGCCGGACAGGTTCCGCTGAAGCTTTCTTT.

The chain couples TRBV18 to TRBJ1-3, with no clear D. Germline CDR1 and CDR2: KGHSH and LQKENI. The CDR3 extends over 16 amino acids. Between the trimmed V and J ends, which lost 1 base and 0 bases, there was a span of 10 bases. CDR3 in DNA: TGTGCCAGCTCACCACTCCAGGAGAGCTCTGGAAACACCATATATTTT. It is translated as CASSPLQESSGNTIYF.

The chain recombines TRBV11-3 with TRBJ1-4, with 7 bases lining up with TRBD1. Germline CDR1 SGHNT, CDR2 YENEEA. Losses at the gene ends were 1 base for V and 5 bases for J; bases not matched to a gene: 13. The CDR3 consists of 18 residues. The CDR3 nucleotides are TGTGCCAGCAGCTTAGCTACAGGGGACCCTGCTCGGAATGAAAAACTGTTTTTT. Protein: CASSLATGDPARNEKLFF.

The chain carries TRBV27 and TRBJ1-5; D is unresolved. The CDR3 loop spans 14 amino acids. V was cut by 4 bases and J by 7 bases, with 14 bases left in between. Per the germline V gene, CDR1 is MNHEY and CDR2 is SMNVEV (reference sequence). The CDR3 spells CASSSSTGWQPQHF. The CDR3 DNA is TGTGCCAGCAGTTCCTCTACGGGATGGCAGCCCCAGCATTTT.

The CDR3 region is CASSPNRDEQYF. The CDR3 DNA reads as TGTGCCAGCAGCCCAAACAGGGACGAGCAGTACTTC. The rearrangement links TRBV11-2 to TRBJ2-5; TRBD1 might be the D (6 bases). The DNA end lines up better with TRBJ2-7; the J call may be wrong. The CDR3 is 12 residues long. Looked up from germline, CDR1 is SGHAT and CDR2 is FQNNGV.

This clone was seen more than once but under ten times. The CDR3 loop is CASRVNTNTEAFF. CDR3 DNA sequence: TGTGCCAGCAGGGTTAACACGAACACTGAAGCTTTCTTT. The rearrangement joins TRBV7-2 to TRBJ1-1; unclear D gene. The ends were cut back, 6 bases at V and 1 base at J, with 9 bases in the middle. CDR1 and CDR2 from the germline V gene are SGHTA and FQGNSA. The CDR3 sequence is 13 residues long. The full variable domain, with the rest looked up from reference TRBV7-2 and TRBJ1-1, is GAGVSQSPSNKVTEKGKDVELRCDPISGHTALYWYRQSLGQGLEFLIYFQGNSAPDKSGLPSDRFSAERTGGSVSTLTIQRTQQEDSAVYLCASRVNTNTEAFFGQGTRLTVV.

This clone was detected only once. The rearrangement joins TRBV4-3 to TRBJ2-5; 7 bases map to TRBD2. The CDR3 is made up of 16 amino acids. CDR1 and CDR2 from the germline V gene are LGHNA and YSLEER. J was trimmed by 2 bases and V by 3 bases; bases with no gene match: 9. The CDR3: CASSHYFGGGQETQYF. CDR3 bases: TGCGCCAGCAGCCACTATTTTGGGGGAGGGCAAGAGACCCAGTACTTC.